A selection of T cell receptor beta chains follows, all from one sample in a study of blood T cell repertoires in COVID-19. Only in-frame clones appear in the TCRdb table, and some are missing; sequencing was by immunoSEQ multiplex PCR. The sample records some 180,000 clones, approximately 85% being singletons. Specimen: peripheral blood. These receptors all stem from a woman over 75 with COVID-19, enrolled during active disease. Each CDR3 is given with its conserved first and last residue. A D gene is named only where the DNA matches it firmly. Clone size is not always given. Where it is, it says once, few, many or a class for expanded clones.

v_gene,j_gene,len,abundance,d_gene,CDR3nt,CDR3aa
TRBV29-1,TRBJ2-7,12,once,TRBD1,TGCAGCGTTGCCCAGACAGGGCGCGAGCAGTACTTC,CSVAQTGREQYF
TRBV7-2,TRBJ2-1,13,.,.,TGTGCCAGCAGCCTCGGGACATACAATGAGCAGTTCTTC,CASSLGTYNEQFF
TRBV11-2,TRBJ2-3,13,.,.,TGTGCCAGCAGCTTGGGAAGGGGTGATACGCAGTATTTT,CASSLGRGDTQYF
TRBV5-6,TRBJ1-3,17,.,TRBD1,TGTGCCAGCAGCCGGTTAACAGGGGAGATGGCTGGAAACACCATATATTTT,CASSRLTGEMAGNTIYF
TRBV5-5,TRBJ2-7,14,once,TRBD1,TGTGCCAGCCGGGCCGGGACAGGGCCCTACGAGCAGTACTTC,CASRAGTGPYEQYF
TRBV19,TRBJ2-5,15,.,TRBD2,TGTGCCAGTAGTATAGTAACTAGCGGAGGAGAGACCCAGTACTTC,CASSIVTSGGETQYF
TRBV5-1,TRBJ2-5,13,.,.,TGCGCCAGCAGCCAGGGGTACCAAGAGACCCAGTACTTC,CASSQGYQETQYF
TRBV4-1,TRBJ1-2,14,.,TRBD1,TGCGCCAGCAGCCAAACTACAGGGGCCTATGGCTACACCTTC,CASSQTTGAYGYTF
TRBV9,TRBJ1-1,14,once,TRBD1,TGTGCCAGCAGCCATGGACAGGGGGCAACTGAAGCTTTCTTT,CASSHGQGATEAFF
TRBV21-1,TRBJ1-6,15,few,.,TGTGCCAGCAACCTACAGGGCTCCTATAATTCACCCCTCCACTTT,CASNLQGSYNSPLHF
TRBV4-1,TRBJ1-2,14,once,.,TGCGCCAGCAGCCACTCAGGGGCTTCAGGTGGCTACACCTTC,CASSHSGASGGYTF
TRBV29-1,TRBJ2-5,13,once,.,TGCAGCGTTTCAGGGGCCAACCAAGAGACCCAGTACTTC,CSVSGANQETQYF
TRBV28,TRBJ1-1,15,.,TRBD1,TGTGCCAGCAGTTCCCCCGGGACAGCGAACACTGAAGCTTTCTTT,CASSSPGTANTEAFF
TRBV2,TRBJ2-3,15,.,TRBD1,TGTGCCAGCAGTTCACAGGGGACAAACACAGATACGCAGTATTTT,CASSSQGTNTDTQYF
TRBV7-9,TRBJ2-3,14,few,.,TGTGCCAGCAGTCCGGGGGTTAGCACAGATACGCAGTATTTT,CASSPGVSTDTQYF
TRBV5-4,TRBJ2-1,13,.,.,TGTGCCAGCAGCTTGTCTAATCAGGGGGGACAGTTCTTC,CASSLSNQGGQFF
TRBV2,TRBJ2-7,15,.,.,TGTGCCAGCAGTCGACAGGCGGCGGGTACCTACGAGCAGTACTTC,CASSRQAAGTYEQYF
TRBV25-1,TRBJ2-7,16,once,TRBD2,TGTGCCAGCGGCGGCCGGGGGAGCGGGAGTATGTACGAGCAGTACTTC,CASGGRGSGSMYEQYF
TRBV10-3,TRBJ2-7,15,.,TRBD1,TGTGCCATCAGGGGCCCCGGGACAGGGACCTACGAGCAGTACTTC,CAIRGPGTGTYEQYF
TRBV21-1,TRBJ2-3,17,.,.,TGTGCCAGCAGCGGACAGGGAGGAAAGTCTAGCACAGATACGCAGTATTTT,CASSGQGGKSSTDTQYF
TRBV7-9,TRBJ2-7,15,.,TRBD1,TGTGCCAGCAGCTCTGACGGACAGGGGGCCTACGAGCAGTACTTC,CASSSDGQGAYEQYF
TRBV24-1,TRBJ2-1,15,.,.,TGTGCCACCAGTGATTTGCGCGGAACCTACAATGAGCAGTTCTTC,CATSDLRGTYNEQFF
TRBV2,TRBJ2-1,11,.,.,TGTGCCAGCAGGGCTAGATATGAGCAGTTCTTC,CASRARYEQFF
TRBV21-1,TRBJ1-2,12,.,.,.,CASSKYSCGYTF
TRBV3-1/TRBV3-2,TRBJ1-6,17,.,.,TGTGCCAGCAGCCAACCCCACGGGGGATTCTATAATTCACCCCTCCACTTT,CASSQPHGGFYNSPLHF
TRBV29-1,TRBJ2-1,12,.,TRBD1,TGCAGCGTTGGACAGGGAGTAAATGAGCAGTTCTTC,CSVGQGVNEQFF
TRBV7-7,TRBJ1-1,13,few,.,TGTGCCAGCAGTTTCGACAGAGACACTGAAGCTTTCTTT,CASSFDRDTEAFF
TRBV5-4,TRBJ1-1,13,.,.,TGTGCCAGCAGCTTCAGCAGGCACACTGAAGCTTTCTTT,CASSFSRHTEAFF
TRBV28,TRBJ1-6,15,.,.,TGTGCCAGCAACCCCCCCGGGACATCAGCCTCACCCCTCCACTTT,CASNPPGTSASPLHF
TRBV6-5,TRBJ2-3,15,once,TRBD2,TGTGCCGGCAGAGGGCCAGCGGGAGGTCTGGATACGCAGTATTTT,CAGRGPAGGLDTQYF
TRBV4-3,TRBJ1-6,15,.,.,TGCGCCAGCAGCCCCCAGCGGGCGCATAATTCACCCCTCCACTTT,CASSPQRAHNSPLHF
TRBV7-9,TRBJ1-1,11,.,.,TGTGCCAGCGGGGGGGACACTGAAGCTTTCTTT,CASGGDTEAFF
TRBV2,TRBJ1-5,13,.,TRBD1,TGTGCCAGCAGGGGACAGTTGTCTCAGCCCCAGCATTTT,CASRGQLSQPQHF
TRBV4-2,TRBJ2-7,17,.,TRBD2,TGTGCCAGCAGCCAAAAGCCCCTAGCGGGGGGACGATACGAGCAGTACTTC,CASSQKPLAGGRYEQYF
TRBV30,TRBJ2-7,15,.,TRBD2,TGTGCCTGGAGTGTTTCTAGCGGGAGGGGCCGCCAGCAGTACTTC,CAWSVSSGRGRQQYF
TRBV5-6,TRBJ1-3,15,.,TRBD1,TGTGCCAGCAGCTTGGGACAGGGGAGAGGAAACACCATATATTTT,CASSLGQGRGNTIYF
TRBV25-1,TRBJ2-7,17,.,TRBD2,TGTGCCAGCAGTCCCCGGACTAGCGGGGGGGCCTTTGGCGAGCAGTACTTC,CASSPRTSGGAFGEQYF
TRBV7-9,TRBJ2-5,17,.,TRBD2,TGTGCCAGCAGCTTAGAGCTAGCGGGGCCTTTACAAGAGACCCAGTACTTC,CASSLELAGPLQETQYF
TRBV15,TRBJ1-5,15,.,.,TGTGCCACCAGCAGAGATCGAACAGCTCCTCAGCCCCAGCATTTT,CATSRDRTAPQPQHF
TRBV30,TRBJ2-6,20,.,TRBD2,TGTGCCTGGAGTGGACTAGCGGGAGCCCGCTCTATATCTGGGGCCAACGTCCTGACTTTC,CAWSGLAGARSISGANVLTF
TRBV7-9,TRBJ1-4,14,.,TRBD1,TGTGCCAGCACCCCAGAGGGGGCCGGTGAAAAACTGTTTTTT,CASTPEGAGEKLFF
TRBV27,TRBJ2-5,15,.,TRBD1,TGTGCCAGCTCTAGAGGGACAGGGGTGCAGGAGACCCAGTACTTC,CASSRGTGVQETQYF
TRBV5-1,TRBJ2-7,14,.,.,TGCGCCACTTCGTTGGGTGGTAGCGAGTACGAGCAGTACTTC,CATSLGGSEYEQYF
TRBV9,TRBJ2-3,13,.,TRBD2,TGTGCCAGCAGCCCCCGACTAGCGGGGCCTCCTTATTTT,CASSPRLAGPPYF
TRBV5-1,TRBJ2-5,16,.,TRBD2,TGCGCCAGCAGCCCCGGACTAGCGGGAGTTGGAGAGACCCAGTACTTC,CASSPGLAGVGETQYF
TRBV13,TRBJ1-2,15,.,TRBD1,TGTGCCAGCAGCTCTCCGGGACAGGCGTTCTATGGCTACACCTTC,CASSSPGQAFYGYTF
TRBV7-3,TRBJ2-7,14,few,TRBD1,TGTGCCAGCAGCCTAAACAGGGGAACCCACGAGCAGTACTTC,CASSLNRGTHEQYF
TRBV5-1,TRBJ2-7,14,few,TRBD1,TGCGCCAGCAGCCCCGGGACAGGGCCGGGCGAGCAGTACTTC,CASSPGTGPGEQYF
TRBV28,TRBJ2-1,15,.,TRBD2,TGTGCCAGCAGTTCGGGGGGGACGGTCTCTAAGGAGCAGTTCTTC,CASSSGGTVSKEQFF
TRBV4-1,TRBJ2-5,16,.,.,TGCGCCAGCAGCCAAGTCAGGTTGGCACAAGGAGAGACCCAGTACTTC,CASSQVRLAQGETQYF
TRBV29-1,TRBJ2-3,15,.,TRBD2,TGCAGCGTTGAAGTGGCGGGGGGCCGCCCGGGGGCGCAGTATTTT,CSVEVAGGRPGAQYF
TRBV18,TRBJ2-3,19,.,.,TGTGCCAGCTCACCCCTTTCGCCATTTCAGGGGTTCAGCACAGATACGCAGTATTTT,CASSPLSPFQGFSTDTQYF
TRBV7-6,TRBJ1-2,16,.,TRBD1,TGTGCCAGCAGCCCCTTGAGGACAGGGGGTAACTATGGCTACATCTTC,CASSPLRTGGNYGYIF